The clone carrying this T cell receptor (beta chain) was seen at least ten times. The data are from a study of T cells in Graves' hyperthyroidism and ophthalmopathy. TCR beta CDR3 sequences were amplified from RNA transcripts. The HTBI primer set was used in a first-round RT-PCR of the TCR CDR3. TCRdb re-derived calls from the multiplex PCR reads in MiXCR, one entry per CDR3 protein. The sample has fewer than 650,000 distinct CDR3 sequences; approximately 14% are singletons. CDR1 MNHEY and CDR2 SMNVEV come from the germline V gene (reference sequence). The CDR3 has 15 residues. V was clipped by 1 base and J by 1 base, with 11 bases between them.

Sequences were obtained from blood. The sequence came from a woman between 40 and 55 years old with Graves' hyperthyroidism. The genes are TRBV27 and TRBJ2-7; possibly TRBD1 for D (6 bases). The CDR3 sequence is CASSLFVGTSYEQYF. In nucleotides, the CDR3 is TGTGCCAGCAGTTTATTTGTTGGGACATCCTACGAGCAGTACTTC.